Each of the 24 T cell receptor beta chains below was sequenced from the same sample in a study of early T cells in non-severe SARS-CoV-2 infection. TCRdb analysed the 5' RACE reads with MiXCR anew, one entry per CDR3 protein. The table includes some 80,000 distinct CDR3 sequences, 12% to 15% detected once. Sequencing input: whole blood. The receptors were sampled from an adult who was a healthcare worker with PCR-confirmed SARS-CoV-2 infection or an uninfected control (not recorded which).

The chain links TRBV29-1 to TRBJ2-5, with a possible D match to TRBD2 (5 bases). The CDR3 has 11 residues. Per the germline V gene, CDR1 is SQVTM and CDR2 is ANQGSEA. V gave up 3 bases and J gave up 9 bases, with 11 bases separating them. CDR3 in amino acids: CSVEAAVAQYF. CDR3 in DNA: TGCAGCGTTGAGGCAGCGGTCGCCCAGTACTTC.

V usage is TRBV6-5 and J usage is TRBJ1-1; possible D gene TRBD1, 6 bases. The CDR3 loop spans 16 amino acids. V shed 8 bases and J shed 1 base, with 20 bases lying between them. Germline loops: CDR1 MNHEY, CDR2 SVGAGI. CDR3 in amino acids: CASWEQGRLANTEAFF. CDR3 nucleotide sequence: TGTGCCAGCTGGGAACAGGGCAGGCTCGCGAACACTGAAGCTTTCTTT.

This clonotype was counted a single time. The CDR3 spells CASSLHGGDQETQYF. The CDR3 nucleotides are TGTGCCAGCAGCTTACATGGCGGGGACCAAGAGACCCAGTACTTC. The J gene is TRBJ2-5, the V gene TRBV11-3; a weak D match, TRBD2 (6 bases). Trimming left V 2 bases short and J 0 bases short, with 10 bases between. Germline V gene sequence: CDR1 SGHNT, CDR2 YENEEA. This CDR3 region has 15 residues.

This clonotype has ten or more counts. The chain carries TRBV7-9 and TRBJ2-7; D call uncertain. Germline values: CDR1 SEHNR, CDR2 FQNEAQ (reference sequence). The CDR3 length is 12 residues. Trimming removed 5 bases from V and 5 bases from J, with 10 bases in between. CDR3 protein: CASSRMRNEQYF. CDR3 DNA sequence: TGTGCCAGCAGCCGGATGAGGAACGAGCAGTACTTC.

The sample holds many counts of this clonotype. Germline and junction disagree at one end, which may indicate a read error. J is TRBJ2-6 and V is TRBV6-2 or TRBV6-3; perhaps TRBD1 as D (5 bases). Germline CDR1 and CDR2: MNHEY and SVGEGT. The CDR3 has 18 amino acids. The CDR3 DNA reads as TGTGCCAGCTCCACCCCTACATGGGCATCCTCTGGGGCCAACGTCCTGATTTTC. It codes for CASSTPTWASSGANVLIF.

This rearrangement joins TRBV7-9 to TRBJ1-2, with 8 positions matching TRBD1. Germline loops: CDR1 SEHNR, CDR2 FQNEAQ (reference sequence). J gave up 3 bases and V 4 bases, and 4 bases lay outside the gene matches. The CDR3 consists of 14 residues. For the CDR3, the DNA is TGTGCCAGCAGCTCCCAGACAGGGGACTATGGCTACACCTTC. Encoded protein: CASSSQTGDYGYTF.

V gene TRBV15 combines with J gene TRBJ1-1; TRBD1 matches 7 bases. Germline CDR1 and CDR2: LNHNV and YYDKDF (reference sequence). The length of the CDR3 is 16 residues. J gave up 1 base and V 3 bases, and 8 bases lay outside the gene matches. CDR3 sequence: CATSRVWTGANTEAFF. DNA of the CDR3: TGTGCCACCAGCAGGGTCTGGACAGGAGCGAACACTGAAGCTTTCTTT.

This clonotype turned up a few times. V and J are TRBV4-1 and TRBJ2-3; D possibly corresponds to TRBD1 (6 bases). The CDR3 covers 14 residues. With 8 bases removed from V and 0 bases from J, the gap between germline ends came to 12 bases. Germline V gene data show CDR1 as MGHRA and CDR2 as YSYEKL. CDR3 protein: CASERGTSTDTQYF. CDR3 bases: TGCGCCAGCGAGAGGGGGACCAGCACAGATACGCAGTATTTT.

The V and J genes are TRBV7-3 and TRBJ2-3; D unresolved. The germline gives CDR1 SGHTA, CDR2 FQGTGA. This CDR3 region has 12 residues. Trimming left V 4 bases short and J 5 bases short, with 7 bases between. This CDR3 is CASSSNEDTQYF. The CDR3 region has the DNA TGTGCCAGCAGCTCAAACGAAGATACGCAGTATTTT. Using reference TRBV7-3 and TRBJ2-3 for the parts outside the CDR3, the full variable domain is GAGVSQTPSNKVTEKGKYVELRCDPISGHTALYWYRQSLGQGPEFLIYFQGTGAADDSGLPNDRFFAVRPEGSVSTLKIQRTERGDSAVYLCASSSNEDTQYFGPGTRLTVL.

This clonotype was seen ten or more times. This chain uses TRBV5-1 with TRBJ1-2; D is possibly TRBD1 (5 bases). Germline V gene data show CDR1 as SGHRS and CDR2 as YFSETQ. V was trimmed by 4 bases and J by 8 bases, leaving 12 bases between them. CDR3 length equals 12 residues. The CDR3 reads CASSEDIWGYTF. In DNA form, the CDR3 reads TGCGCCAGCAGCGAGGACATCTGGGGCTACACCTTC.

The chain combines TRBV7-2 with TRBJ1-5; a weak D match, TRBD1 (6 bases). This CDR3 has 15 residues. Germline loops: CDR1 SGHTA, CDR2 FQGNSA. V lost 4 bases to trimming and J lost 3 bases, with 13 bases between them. The CDR3 DNA reads TGTGCCAGCAGCTCGCCGGACAGACCCAATCAGCCCCAGCATTTT. Its translation: CASSSPDRPNQPQHF.

This clonotype was counted ten times or more. This sequence joins TRBV2 and TRBJ1-5, with 11 bases fitting TRBD1. After removal of 5 bases from V and 5 bases from J, the junction contained 5 bases not matched to a gene. CDR3 length equals 15 residues. In germline, CDR1 is SNHLY, CDR2 FYNNEI. In DNA form, the CDR3 reads TGTGCCAGCAGTCGGGACAGGGGGATCGATCAGCCCCAGCATTTT. It yields the protein CASSRDRGIDQPQHF.

The V and J genes are TRBV29-1 and TRBJ2-3, with TRBD2 as a possible D gene (5 bases). V dropped 3 bases and J dropped 5 bases, with 12 bases sitting between them. This CDR3 comprises 13 residues. Germline V lookup: CDR1 SQVTM, CDR2 ANQGSEA. The CDR3 bases are TGCAGCGTTGATCGGGATTGGGGAGATACGCAGTATTTT. The encoded protein is CSVDRDWGDTQYF.

In its sample, this clonotype was seen a few times. V gene TRBV3-1 combines with J gene TRBJ1-4; no clear D gene. CDR3 length equals 12 residues. V was clipped by 4 bases and J by 6 bases, with 6 bases between them. Germline loops: CDR1 LGHDT, CDR2 YNNKEL (reference sequence). The CDR3 coding sequence is TGTGCCAGCAGCCCGACTGATGAAAAACTGTTTTTT. As protein: CASSPTDEKLFF.

This clonotype showed up many times. CDR3 nucleotides: TGTGCCAGTAGTCCAGCGGGCAGAATGAACACTGAAGCTTTCTTT. Protein: CASSPAGRMNTEAFF. V and J are TRBV19 and TRBJ1-1; D is unclear. Germline V gene lookup returns CDR1 LNHDA and CDR2 SQIVND (reference sequence). The CDR3 length is 15 residues. Trimming pared 5 bases from V and 0 bases from J, leaving 13 bases between.

V usage is TRBV12-3 or TRBV12-4 and J usage is TRBJ1-3; D is ambiguous. The CDR3 is 13 amino acids. The germline V and J ends were trimmed by 11 bases and 4 bases, with 15 bases remaining between them. This chain's CDR3 is CASRPPKGNTIYF. DNA of the CDR3: TGTGCCTCCCGCCCCCCCAAGGGAAACACCATATATTTT.

The chain has TRBV20-1 and TRBJ1-1; tentative D call: TRBD1 (6 bases). CDR3 length equals 13 residues. Germline-derived CDR1 and CDR2 are DFQATT and SNEGSKA (reference sequence). As DNA, the CDR3 is TGCACCTTGGACGGTAAAGGGGGCACTGAAGCTTTCTTT. Its protein product is CTLDGKGGTEAFF.

Ten or more counts support this clonotype. This chain joins TRBV7-9 and TRBJ2-3, with 7 bases lining up with TRBD1. V lost 4 bases, J lost 0 bases, and 16 bases stayed unmatched. The CDR3 loop spans 19 amino acids. In germline, CDR1 is SEHNR, CDR2 FQNEAQ (reference sequence). This chain's CDR3 is CASSSGWQGDSASTDTQYF. The CDR3 DNA follows: TGTGCCAGCAGCTCCGGGTGGCAGGGGGATTCCGCTAGCACAGATACGCAGTATTTT.

The CDR3: CASRNTIAGGLYNEQFF. The CDR3 DNA reads as TGTGCCAGCAGAAATACGATAGCGGGGGGCCTATACAATGAGCAGTTCTTC. The J gene is TRBJ2-1, the V gene TRBV28; 10 bases fit TRBD2. The ends lost 6 bases at V and 4 bases at J; junction bases unmatched: 12. The CDR3 has 17 residues. Germline CDR1 is MDHEN and CDR2 is SYDVKM.

This clonotype was found a few times. The CDR3 loop reads CASAPGEGTSQPQHF. CDR3 in DNA: TGTGCCAGCGCCCCGGGGGAGGGGACCTCCCAGCCCCAGCATTTT. The chain uses TRBV9 and TRBJ1-5, with D perhaps TRBD1 (5 bases). The ends were cut back, 7 bases at V and 7 bases at J, with 21 bases in the middle. This CDR3 is 15 amino acids long. Looked up from germline, CDR1 is SGDLS and CDR2 is YYNGEE.

This clonotype was seen a handful of times. J is TRBJ1-1 and V is TRBV5-4; no definite D call. This CDR3 is 15 amino acids long. The germline V and J ends were trimmed by 0 bases and 1 base, with 10 bases remaining between them. Per germline, CDR1 SGHNT and CDR2 YYREEE (reference sequence). CDR3 in amino acids: CASSLELPGNTEAFF. As DNA, the CDR3 is TGTGCCAGCAGCTTGGAACTTCCAGGGAACACTGAAGCTTTCTTT.

The count of this clonotype is one. V is TRBV19 and J is TRBJ1-5, with D hard to call. Germline V gene data show CDR1 as LNHDA and CDR2 as SQIVND (reference sequence). This CDR3 has 14 amino acids. V was clipped by 2 bases and J by 7 bases, with 12 bases between them. CDR3 amino acids: CASSIQGIKQPQHF. The DNA of the CDR3 is TGTGCCAGTAGTATACAAGGGATTAAACAGCCCCAGCATTTT.

This sequence joins TRBV10-3 and TRBJ2-2, with TRBD2 identical over 8 bases. The V segment lost 10 bases and the J segment 4 bases; nucleotides outside the gene matches: 8. Per germline, CDR1 ENHRY and CDR2 SYGVKD. The CDR3 sequence is 14 residues long. CDR3 nucleotides: TGTGCCACCTCGGGGGGGAGAGGCACCGGGGAGCTGTTTTTT. This codes for CATSGGRGTGELFF.

In this sample, this clonotype turned up a few times. The V and J genes are TRBV11-2 and TRBJ2-3, with 7 nucleotides matching TRBD1. Germline CDR1 and CDR2: SGHAT and FQNNGV. The length of the CDR3 is 16 residues. Trimming removed 4 bases from V and 0 bases from J; junction bases left unmatched: 7. The CDR3 spells CASSWTGVESTDTQYF. CDR3 nucleotide sequence: TGTGCCAGCAGCTGGACAGGTGTTGAGAGCACAGATACGCAGTATTTT. Using reference TRBV11-2 and TRBJ2-3 for the parts outside the CDR3, the full variable domain is EAGVAQSPRYKIIEKRQSVAFWCNPISGHATLYWYQQILGQGPKLLIQFQNNGVVDDSQLPKDRFSAERLKGVDSTLKIQPAKLEDSAVYLCASSWTGVESTDTQYFGPGTRLTVL.